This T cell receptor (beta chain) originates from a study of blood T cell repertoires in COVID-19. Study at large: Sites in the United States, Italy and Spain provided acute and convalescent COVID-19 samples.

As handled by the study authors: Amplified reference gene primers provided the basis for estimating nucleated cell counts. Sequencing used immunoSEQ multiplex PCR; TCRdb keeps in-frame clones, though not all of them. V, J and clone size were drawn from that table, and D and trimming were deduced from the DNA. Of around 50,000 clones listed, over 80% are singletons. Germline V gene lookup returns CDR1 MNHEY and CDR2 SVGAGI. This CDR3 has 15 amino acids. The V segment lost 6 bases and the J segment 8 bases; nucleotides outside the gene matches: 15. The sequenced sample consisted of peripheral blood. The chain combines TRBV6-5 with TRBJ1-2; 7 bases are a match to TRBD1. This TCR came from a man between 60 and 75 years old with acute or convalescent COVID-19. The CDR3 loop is CASRSTGAGPAGYTF. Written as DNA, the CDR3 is TGTGCCAGCAGGAGCACAGGGGCGGGGCCTGCCGGCTACACCTTC.